This T cell receptor beta chain was profiled in a study of shared clonotypes between healthy human individuals. Overall study context: Each donor contributed plates that comprised three CD4 naive, three CD4 memory, two CD8 naive and one CD8 memory.

Sequencing was performed with immunoSEQ multiplex PCR; in TCRdb, only in-frame clones are kept and a portion is missing. The table shows 650,000 to 750,000 clones, with about 78% occurring only once. Germline-derived CDR1 and CDR2 are MGHRA and YSYEKL. This CDR3 region has 16 residues. For this clone: Its antigen remains unknown. A read error may account for a junction end that differs from germline.

Points from the study as a whole: Clonotype sharing across donors was expected to vary with sequencing depth. The sharing of 4.5% to 6.5% of naive CD4 clonotypes was seen across a handful of donors.

Into CD45RA+ naive and CD45RA-negative memory subsets, the CD4+ cells were split. This receptor was taken from a woman aged 25-40 years in good health. J is TRBJ2-1 and V is TRBV4-1, with TRBD2 matching 10 bases. The sequencing input was memory CD4+ T cells sorted from blood. Stated subset: CD45RA-negative fraction. The CDR3 reads CASSQPTSGAYNELFF. CDR3 nucleotides: TGCGCCAGCAGCCAACCCACTAGCGGGGCCTACAATGAGCTGTTCTTC.